This section outlines one T cell receptor (beta chain) sequence together with its context. The antigen is undetermined. The data are from a study of T cells after posttransplantation cyclophosphamide. The naive gate required viable CD3+CD4+ or CD3+CD8+ cells with CCR7+CD45RA+CD45RO-CD95-CD27+CD28+ phenotype. The study's findings and limits: Later blood repertoires were often dominated by clones from the donor CD8+ memory compartment. TRB overlap between skin or GI tissue T cells and blood was limited. After PTCy, TRB diversity resembled that of CNI/methotrexate controls.

J gave up 1 base and V 4 bases, and 9 bases lay outside the gene matches. CDR1 and CDR2 (germline): LNHDA, SQIVND (reference sequence). The CDR3 loop spans 17 amino acids. Assay: immunoSEQ multiplex PCR; the TCRdb copy retains only in-frame clones and omits some. The sample lists some 9,700 clones; 98% were seen once. The rearrangement joins TRBV19 to TRBJ2-2; 7 bases line up with TRBD1. Sequencing was performed on naive CD4+ T cells sorted from PBMCs. The source is a woman aged 55-69 years in good health, CMV-negative, and a related stem cell transplant donor. Written as DNA, the CDR3 is TGTGCCAGTAGTACAACGTCCGGGACAGAGAACACCGGGGAGCTGTTTTTT. This encodes CASSTTSGTENTGELFF.